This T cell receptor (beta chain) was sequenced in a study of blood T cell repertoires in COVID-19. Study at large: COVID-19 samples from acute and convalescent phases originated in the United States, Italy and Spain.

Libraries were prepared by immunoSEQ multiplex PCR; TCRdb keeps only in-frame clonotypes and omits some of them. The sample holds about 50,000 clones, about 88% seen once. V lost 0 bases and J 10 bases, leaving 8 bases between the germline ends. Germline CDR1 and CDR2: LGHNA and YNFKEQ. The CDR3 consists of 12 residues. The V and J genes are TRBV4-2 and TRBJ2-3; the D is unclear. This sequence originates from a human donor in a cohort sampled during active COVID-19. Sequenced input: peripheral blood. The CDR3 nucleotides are TGTGCCAGCAGCCAAGATCGGTACGCGCAGTATTTT. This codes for CASSQDRYAQYF.